These 7 T cell receptor beta chains were sequenced from one sample in a study of identical twins. TCRdb used MiXCR to reprocess the 5' RACE reads, holding one entry per CDR3 protein. This table holds 1.5 million to 2 million distinct CDR3 sequences, roughly a third found once. What was sequenced was cord blood. All receptors derive from a newborn girl in good health.

The chain carries TRBV28 and TRBJ1-6; 7 bases line up with TRBD1. Losses at the gene ends were 5 bases for V and 6 bases for J; bases not matched to a gene: 10. The CDR3 has 16 residues. Germline V lookup: CDR1 MDHEN, CDR2 SYDVKM. CDR3 nucleotide sequence: TGTGCCAGCAGTACCCGAACAGGGGAAGGTAATTCACCCCTCCACTTT. Its translation is CASSTRTGEGNSPLHF. Full variable domain (rest looked up from reference TRBV28 and TRBJ1-6): DVKVTQSSRYLVKRTGEKVFLECVQDMDHENMFWYRQDPGLGLRLIYFSYDVKMKEKGDIPEGYSVSREKKERFSLILESASTNQTSMYLCASSTRTGEGNSPLHFGNGTRLTVT.

The chain has TRBV14 and TRBJ2-4; TRBD1 matches 9 bases. The end of the DNA aligns better with TRBJ2-7, so the J call may be wrong. Germline loops: CDR1 SGHDN, CDR2 FVKESK. CDR3 length: 15 residues. DNA for the CDR3: TGTGCCAGCAGCCAAGAGACAGGGGGTGGCTACGAGCAGTACTTC. It encodes CASSQETGGGYEQYF.

Only one count was recorded for this clonotype. The V gene is TRBV2, the J gene TRBJ2-7; TRBD1 might be the D (5 bases). CDR3 length: 15 amino acids. Germline assignment: CDR1 SNHLY and CDR2 FYNNEI. The V and J ends lost 2 bases and 5 bases respectively, with 16 bases between them. In DNA form, the CDR3 reads TGTGCCAGCAGTGAAAGGGGTGGGATCTACCACGAGCAGTACTTC. Translated: CASSERGGIYHEQYF.

The genes are TRBV6-6 and TRBJ2-3; D call uncertain. This CDR3 has 13 residues. Germline V gives CDR1 MNHNY, CDR2 SVGAGI (reference sequence). Trimming took off 8 bases at V and 0 bases at J, with 9 bases between the two ends. CDR3 region: CASGSSSTDTQYF. The CDR3 coding sequence is TGTGCCAGCGGTAGTTCTAGCACAGATACGCAGTATTTT.

V gene TRBV30 combines with J gene TRBJ1-1, with no clear D. The germline CDR1 and CDR2 sequences are GTSNPN and SVGIG (reference sequence). The CDR3 is 15 amino acids. Trimming took 2 bases from V and 0 from J, leaving 13 bases between them. CDR3: CAWSLLDSLNTEAFF. The DNA for the CDR3 is TGTGCCTGGAGTCTATTAGACTCCCTGAACACTGAAGCTTTCTTT.

CDR3 sequence reads: CAWSQRGGTDTQYF. DNA for the CDR3: TGTGCCTGGAGTCAGCGGGGGGGCACAGATACGCAGTATTTT. The rearrangement uses TRBV30 and TRBJ2-3; 9 positions match TRBD2. The germline V gene encodes CDR1 GTSNPN and CDR2 SVGIG (reference sequence). V gave up 2 bases and J gave up 1 base; unmatched junction bases: 1. This CDR3 region has 14 residues. Variable domain in full (rest from reference TRBV30 and TRBJ2-3): SQTIHQWPATLVQPVGSPLSLECTVEGTSNPNLYWYRQAAGRGLQLLFYSVGIGQISSEVPQNLSASRPQDRQFILSSKKLLLSDSGFYLCAWSQRGGTDTQYFGPGTRLTVL.

The chain uses TRBV7-9 and TRBJ1-4; possibly TRBD1 for D (6 bases). The CDR3 is made up of 14 amino acids. The V gene lost 3 bases and the J gene lost 4 bases, with 9 bases spanning the gap. Per germline, CDR1 SEHNR and CDR2 FQNEAQ (reference sequence). CDR3 nucleotide sequence: TGTGCCAGCAGCTTGGGGGCCCATAATGAAAAACTGTTTTTT. Translating it yields CASSLGAHNEKLFF.